The 20 T cell receptor beta chains presented below share a single source sample, sequenced in a study of blood T cell repertoires in COVID-19. Generated by immunoSEQ multiplex PCR, the TCRdb table keeps only in-frame clones and is missing some. The data contain roughly 190,000 clones, nearly 90% of them singletons. The sequenced material came from peripheral blood. These TCRs come from a man aged 55 to 70 with active or convalescent COVID-19.

The gene calls are TRBV11-2 and TRBJ1-6; possibly TRBD1 for D (5 bases). The CDR3 is 15 amino acids. Trimming removed 3 bases from V and 5 bases from J, with 11 bases in between. Germline V gene lookup returns CDR1 SGHAT and CDR2 FQNNGV. The DNA of the CDR3 is TGTGCCAGCAGCTTCAGGGTTGTCGATAATTCACCCCTCCACTTT. Translating it yields CASSFRVVDNSPLHF.

J is TRBJ1-1 and V is TRBV3-1 (or the pseudogene TRBV3-2), with TRBD1 as a possible D gene (6 bases). This CDR3 spans 15 amino acids. Per the germline V gene, CDR1 is LGHDT and CDR2 is YNNKEL (reference sequence). Trimming pared 4 bases from V and 1 base from J, leaving 13 bases between. CDR3 sequence: CASSLRGRGNTEAFF. The CDR3 DNA is TGTGCCAGCAGCCTAAGGGGCAGGGGGAACACTGAAGCTTTCTTT.

This clone was counted only a few times. This rearrangement joins TRBV2 to TRBJ1-2, with 10 bases matching TRBD1. The V gene end was trimmed by 6 bases and the J gene end by 2 bases; junction bases not matched to a gene: 9. Germline assignment: CDR1 SNHLY and CDR2 FYNNEI. The CDR3 has 16 amino acids. The chain's CDR3 is CASSWDRGASNYGYTF. In DNA form, the CDR3 reads TGTGCCAGCAGCTGGGACAGGGGAGCCTCCAACTATGGCTACACCTTC.

This chain links TRBV25-1 with TRBJ2-7, with TRBD1 matching 7 bases. V lost 6 bases, J lost 2 bases, and 7 bases stayed unmatched. CDR1 and CDR2 from the germline V gene are MGHDK and SYGVNS. The CDR3 contains 14 residues. The CDR3 nucleotides read TGTGCCAGCAGGGAGACAGGGTTCACCTACGAGCAGTACTTC. It is translated as CASRETGFTYEQYF.

The V gene is TRBV9, the J gene TRBJ1-6, with 7 bases that match TRBD1. V shed 0 bases, J shed 7 bases, and the junction held 13 bases outside the gene matches. Germline V lookup: CDR1 SGDLS, CDR2 YYNGEE. The CDR3 has 18 amino acids. CDR3 DNA sequence: TGTGCCAGCAGCGTAGCACCCTTAGTGTCAGGGGGGAATTCACCCCTCCACTTT. It translates to CASSVAPLVSGGNSPLHF.

The chain is built from TRBV6-5 and TRBJ2-7; D unclear. This CDR3 has 14 amino acids. Between the trimmed V and J ends, which lost 2 bases and 1 base, there was a span of 9 bases. Germline V CDR1 and CDR2: MNHEY, SVGAGI. In DNA form, the CDR3 reads TGTGCCAGCAGTTACGGCCGTCCATCCTACGAGCAGTACTTC. Translation: CASSYGRPSYEQYF.

The V call is TRBV4-2, the J call TRBJ2-4; TRBD2 aligns across 10 bases. The germline gives CDR1 LGHNA, CDR2 YNFKEQ. This CDR3 spans 16 amino acids. V shed 6 bases, J shed 0 bases, and the junction held 5 bases outside the gene matches. CDR3 region: CASSASGGEAKNIQYF. In DNA form, the CDR3 reads TGTGCCAGCAGTGCTAGCGGGGGCGAAGCCAAAAACATTCAGTACTTC.

This rearrangement joins TRBV6-6 to TRBJ2-7, with 9 bases that match TRBD1. The CDR3 loop spans 15 amino acids. CDR1 and CDR2 from the germline V gene are MNHNY and SVGAGI (reference sequence). V was pared by 7 bases and J by 3 bases, with 10 bases of the junction left unmatched. The CDR3 DNA reads as TGTGCCAGCATCGAAGGGGACAGGGCCCACTACGAGCAGTACTTC. Its protein is CASIEGDRAHYEQYF.

The chain joins TRBV24-1 to TRBJ1-4; 7 positions match TRBD1. Per the germline V gene, CDR1 is KGHDR and CDR2 is SFDVKD. After removal of 7 bases from V and 6 bases from J, the junction contained 10 bases not matched to a gene. The CDR3 contains 15 residues. The CDR3 protein is CATSPDRDGYEKLFF. The DNA of the CDR3 is TGTGCCACCAGCCCCGACAGGGATGGATATGAAAAACTGTTTTTT.

V is TRBV6-5 and J is TRBJ1-2; TRBD1 matches at 8 bases. The CDR3 is made up of 14 amino acids. CDR1 is MNHEY and CDR2 is SVGAGI in the germline V gene. V was clipped by 0 bases and J by 8 bases; unmatched bases: 5. This CDR3 is CASSYSTGEGGYTF. In DNA, the CDR3 is TGTGCCAGCAGTTACTCGACAGGGGAGGGGGGCTACACCTTC.

The chain couples TRBV29-1 to TRBJ2-5; D unclear. CDR1 and CDR2 from the germline V gene are SQVTM and ANQGSEA. V dropped 4 bases and J dropped 5 bases, with 17 bases sitting between them. The CDR3 has 14 amino acids. CDR3 DNA: TGCAGCGTTGCATCGGTCTTTAACTGGGAGACCCAGTACTTC. Translation gives CSVASVFNWETQYF.

The chain carries TRBV13 and TRBJ1-4; 9 nucleotides align to TRBD1. Trimming at V came to 1 base and at J to 3 bases, leaving 6 bases not matched to a gene. In germline, CDR1 is PRHDT, CDR2 FYEKMQ (reference sequence). The CDR3 loop spans 17 amino acids. The CDR3 region has the DNA TGTGCCAGCAGCTTAGCGGGACAGGGAAGACCTAATGAAAAACTGTTTTTT. Translated, it gives CASSLAGQGRPNEKLFF.

The rearrangement links TRBV6-5 to TRBJ1-2; possible D gene TRBD1, 6 bases. The CDR3 loop spans 15 amino acids. Trimming removed 3 bases from V and 1 base from J, with 12 bases in between. Germline CDR1 and CDR2: MNHEY and SVGAGI. The CDR3 spells CASSYGPGVNYGYTF. The CDR3 DNA sequence: TGTGCCAGCAGTTATGGGCCAGGGGTTAACTATGGCTACACCTTC.

The V call is TRBV2, the J call TRBJ2-2; D is unclear. Germline-derived CDR1 and CDR2 are SNHLY and FYNNEI. This CDR3 is built from 13 residues. Deletions cut 1 base from V and 5 bases from J, with 5 bases between. CDR3 sequence: CASSEGQTGELFF. As DNA, the CDR3 is TGTGCCAGCAGTGAAGGGCAAACCGGGGAGCTGTTTTTT.

The chain uses TRBV5-4 and TRBJ2-3; TRBD2 is a possible D gene (6 bases). Trimming removed 8 bases from V and 5 bases from J, with 15 bases in between. The germline gives CDR1 SGHNT, CDR2 YYREEE (reference sequence). There are 13 residues in the CDR3. Here the CDR3 DNA reads TGTGCCAGGATCGCGGGGAGGCAAGATACGCAGTATTTT. Its translation is CARIAGRQDTQYF.

This clone appeared once. The J gene is TRBJ1-1, the V gene TRBV6-5, with a weak D call TRBD1 (6 bases). The CDR3 runs 13 residues. CDR1 and CDR2 (germline): MNHEY, SVGAGI. V lost 6 bases and J 9 bases, leaving 17 bases between the germline ends. Written as DNA, the CDR3 is TGTGCCAGCAGACAGGGTGGGGGATCTAAAGCTTTCTTT. This sequence encodes CASRQGGGSKAFF.

The rearrangement joins TRBV27 to TRBJ1-6; weak D call: TRBD1 (5 bases). V was cut by 6 bases and J by 0 bases, with 9 bases left in between. CDR3 length: 15 amino acids. Germline CDR1 is MNHEY and CDR2 is SMNVEV (reference sequence). The CDR3 protein is CASRGQGSYNSPLHF. The CDR3, as DNA: TGTGCCAGCAGAGGGCAGGGCTCCTATAATTCACCCCTCCACTTT.

This chain connects TRBV2 to TRBJ1-5, with 7 nucleotides matching TRBD1. This CDR3 is built from 14 residues. V lost 5 bases to trimming and J lost 10 bases; unmatched junction nucleotides: 11. Germline loops: CDR1 SNHLY, CDR2 FYNNEI. The CDR3 protein is CASSPGTVNSPQHF. The CDR3 bases are TGTGCCAGCAGTCCCGGGACAGTAAATAGTCCCCAGCATTTT.

Written as DNA, the CDR3 is TGTGCCAGTCTGGCGAGAGCGGGACAGCCCCAGCATTTT. This encodes CASLARAGQPQHF. The V gene is TRBV19, the J gene TRBJ1-5, with D unclear. This CDR3 spans 13 amino acids. In germline, CDR1 is LNHDA, CDR2 SQIVND (reference sequence). Trimming removed 8 bases from V and 7 bases from J, with 15 bases in between.

The V gene is TRBV28, the J gene TRBJ1-3, with 9 nucleotides matching TRBD1. CDR1 and CDR2 (germline): MDHEN, SYDVKM. CDR3 length equals 15 residues. Trimming removed 7 bases from V and 4 bases from J; junction bases left unmatched: 8. CDR3 in amino acids: CASTPGQGTGNTIYF. In nucleotides, the CDR3 is TGTGCCAGCACCCCGGGACAGGGAACAGGAAACACCATATATTTT.